These 5 T cell receptor beta chains were all obtained from the same sample, sequenced in a study of control samples from healthy donors and cancer patients. Clones were read by immunoSEQ multiplex PCR, and TCRdb kept only the in-frame ones, dropping some. Of 65,000 to 90,000 clones listed, approximately 94% were seen once; the top ten hold 2.8%. The sequencing input was blood. The receptors derive from a woman aged 25 to 45 in good health.

This CDR3 is CASSFMNTEAFF. In DNA, the CDR3 is TGTGCCAGCAGCTTTATGAACACTGAAGCTTTCTTT. The chain is built from TRBV11-2 and TRBJ1-1, with D uncertain. V was shortened by 3 bases and J by 0 bases, with 2 bases between the two germline ends. Germline V gives CDR1 SGHAT, CDR2 FQNNGV. The CDR3 length is 12 residues.

This chain connects TRBV18 to TRBJ1-5; D ambiguous. The germline V gene has CDR1 KGHSH and CDR2 LQKENI. This CDR3 comprises 16 residues. Trimming shortened V by 3 bases and J by 4 bases, and 16 bases separated the two germline ends. The CDR3 nucleotides read TGTGCCAGCTCACCCACACTAAGGACGGCGAATCAGCCCCAGCATTTT. Its protein is CASSPTLRTANQPQHF.

This chain joins TRBV7-2 and TRBJ1-5; TRBD1 might be the D (6 bases). Germline CDR1 SGHTA, CDR2 FQGNSA. V was clipped by 6 bases and J by 2 bases, with 14 bases between them. The CDR3 totals 15 residues. This CDR3 is CASSTGARGNQPQHF. The DNA for the CDR3 is TGTGCCAGCAGTACGGGGGCGCGGGGCAATCAGCCCCAGCATTTT.

The V call is TRBV15, the J call TRBJ2-3, with D uncertain. V lost 0 bases to trimming and J lost 0 bases, with 4 bases between them. The CDR3 totals 14 residues. Germline V gene data show CDR1 as LNHNV and CDR2 as YYDKDF (reference sequence). DNA for the CDR3: TGTGCCACCAGCAGAGATCTGAGCACAGATACGCAGTATTTT. Translation: CATSRDLSTDTQYF. The full variable domain, with the rest looked up from reference TRBV15 and TRBJ2-3, is DAMVIQNPRYQVTQFGKPVTLSCSQTLNHNVMYWYQQKSSQAPKLLFHYYDKDFNNEADTPDNFQSRRPNTSFCFLDIRSPGLGDTAMYLCATSRDLSTDTQYFGPGTRLTVL.

This rearrangement joins TRBV12-3 or TRBV12-4 to TRBJ2-1; TRBD2 is a possible D gene (6 bases). Trimming shortened V by 5 bases and J by 10 bases, and 12 bases separated the two germline ends. The CDR3 runs 12 residues. CDR3 amino acids: CASSLGGPEQFF. The CDR3 DNA is TGTGCCAGCAGTCTCGGGGGACCCGAGCAGTTCTTC.